This TCR delta chain originates from a study of γδ T cells in repeated Plasmodium falciparum infection (dated by TCRdb to the early 2020s). Regarding the study in general: Malian children exposed to intense seasonal malaria transmission were enrolled in the natural-infection arm and compared with Australian children matched for age and gender. Malian gammadelta TCR repertoires were analysed cross-sectionally in periods with no transmission and longitudinally across episodes of acute febrile malaria. The study looked at how repeated Plasmodium falciparum infection shapes the human gammadelta T cell repertoire, using both natural infection in Mali and controlled human malaria infection. Samples from controlled-infection subjects were taken at baseline, just before selected infections, and 21 days after each infection. Four or five malaria-naive U.S. adults underwent four controlled human malaria infections by bites from P. falciparum NF54-infected Anopheles stephensi mosquitoes over approximately 640 days. Summary of the overall study and its limitations: The Malian cohort was drawn from a small rural village made up mostly of one ethnic group, which limits generalizability. Vdelta2-negative gammadelta TCR repertoires from Malian children appeared more clonally expanded, less diverse and less shared than those of Australian children. Across time and infection, the Vgamma9/Vdelta2+ TCR repertoires showed a highly stable polyclonal makeup, with many TCRgamma sequences overlapping between individuals. Analysis of inter-individual variability in gammadelta T cell responses was limited by the small size of the controlled-infection cohort. Waves of new clonotype selection in Vdelta2-negative, largely Vdelta1+, gammadelta TCR repertoires appeared to be driven by repeated controlled infections.

The germline V gene supplies CDR1 GEAIGNYY and CDR2 EKD. There are 21 amino acids in the CDR3, from cysteine to phenylalanine inclusive. The CDR3 DNA has 63 bases and is translated from base 1. This clone was seen more than once but under ten times. Its binding antigen is unknown. This probably arose from a read error, given a far larger clone one base away. Other DNA sequences in the sample encode the same CDR3. The library came from multiplex PCR. Data came from an Illumina MiSeq. Every sorted gammadelta T cell sample had both its TCR gamma (TRG) and TCR delta (TRD) chains sequenced. In the original analysis: The repertoire analyses used clonotype tree plots, the accumulated frequency of the top 20 clonotypes, and diversity index (DI) and D75 metrics. TCRdb processed the public reads again with the CATT caller, after which rows with matching DNA were combined. TCRdb, not the original authors, processed these V and J calls. The table for this sample lists approximately 60,000 delta-chain clones; roughly 1.8% of them were counted only once. About 15% of the sample comes from the top ten.

Vgamma9/Vdelta2+ and Vdelta2-negative gammadelta T cell populations were flow-sorted from peripheral blood mononuclear cells for bulk TCR repertoire analysis. Sequencing was done on a sample of gamma-delta T cells from blood. With the J gene uncalled, the V gene is TRDV2; TRDD3 reflects the table's D call only, with no check against the DNA. This TCR was sampled from a pool of human donors (malaria-infected and uninfected, not separated). The DNA sequence is TGTGCCTGTGACACATATCGGGAAGAAGAGGATATCCGGGGGTACACCGATAAGCTCATCTTT. This is translated as CACDTYREEEDIRGYTDKLIF.